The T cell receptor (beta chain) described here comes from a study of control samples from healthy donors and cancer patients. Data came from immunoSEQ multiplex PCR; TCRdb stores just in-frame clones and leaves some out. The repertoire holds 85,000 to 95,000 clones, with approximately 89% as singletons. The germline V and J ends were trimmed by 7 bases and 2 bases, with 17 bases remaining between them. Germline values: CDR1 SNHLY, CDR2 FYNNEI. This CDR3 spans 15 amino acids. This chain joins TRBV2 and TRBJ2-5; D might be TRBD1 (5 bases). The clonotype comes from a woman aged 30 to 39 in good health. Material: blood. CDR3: CASKERGRGQETQYF. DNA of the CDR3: TGTGCCAGCAAAGAAAGGGGAAGGGGTCAAGAGACCCAGTACTTC.